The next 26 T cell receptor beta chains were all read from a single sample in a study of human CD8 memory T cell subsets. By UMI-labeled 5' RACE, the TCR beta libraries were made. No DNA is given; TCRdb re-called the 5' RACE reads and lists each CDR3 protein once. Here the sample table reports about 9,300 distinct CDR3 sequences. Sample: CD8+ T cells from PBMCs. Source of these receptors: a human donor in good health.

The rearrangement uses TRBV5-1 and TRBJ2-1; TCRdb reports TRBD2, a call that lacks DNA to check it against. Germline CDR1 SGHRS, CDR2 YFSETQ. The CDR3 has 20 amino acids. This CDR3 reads CASSLSRAGLLAGADNEQFF.

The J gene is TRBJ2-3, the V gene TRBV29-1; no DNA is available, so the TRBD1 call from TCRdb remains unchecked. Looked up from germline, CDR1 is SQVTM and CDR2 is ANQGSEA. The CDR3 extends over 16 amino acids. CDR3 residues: CSVGEARGPFTDTQYF.

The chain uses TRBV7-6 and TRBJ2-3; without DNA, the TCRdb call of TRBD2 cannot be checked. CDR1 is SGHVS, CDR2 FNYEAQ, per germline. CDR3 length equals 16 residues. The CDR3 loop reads CASSARTSGPTDTQYF.

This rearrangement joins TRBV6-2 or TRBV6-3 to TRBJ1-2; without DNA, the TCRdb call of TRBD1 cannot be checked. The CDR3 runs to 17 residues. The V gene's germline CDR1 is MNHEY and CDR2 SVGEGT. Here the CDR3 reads CASSYVRTGGANYGYTF.

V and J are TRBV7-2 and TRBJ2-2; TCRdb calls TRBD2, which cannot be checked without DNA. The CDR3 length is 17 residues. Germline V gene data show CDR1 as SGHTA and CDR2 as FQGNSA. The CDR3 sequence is CASSLNPGGPNTGELFF.

CDR3: CSATSTPSSYNEQFF. V gene TRBV20-1 combines with J gene TRBJ2-1; TCRdb proposes TRBD2, but this gene call is untestable without DNA. This CDR3 is built from 15 residues. Germline lookup yields CDR1 DFQATT and CDR2 SNEGSKA (reference sequence).

This chain's CDR3 is CASSGTRTSQYGEQYF. The chain employs TRBV7-9 and TRBJ2-7; TCRdb's D gene call, TRBD2, goes unchecked for lack of DNA. This CDR3 has 16 residues. CDR1 SEHNR and CDR2 FQNEAQ come from the germline V gene (reference sequence).

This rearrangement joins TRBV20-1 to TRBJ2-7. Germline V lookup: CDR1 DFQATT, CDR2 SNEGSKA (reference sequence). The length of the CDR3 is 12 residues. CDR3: CSAKIGFYEQYF.

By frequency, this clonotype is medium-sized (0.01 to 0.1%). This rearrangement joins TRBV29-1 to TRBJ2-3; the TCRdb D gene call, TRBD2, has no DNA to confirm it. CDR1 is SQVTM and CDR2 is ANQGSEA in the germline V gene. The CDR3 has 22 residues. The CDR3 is CSVEGVEGPRLGSGGYTDTQYF.

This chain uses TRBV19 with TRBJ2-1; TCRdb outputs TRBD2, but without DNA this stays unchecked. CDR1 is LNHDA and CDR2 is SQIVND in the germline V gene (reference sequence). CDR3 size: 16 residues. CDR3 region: CASSIGPGVRDNEQFF. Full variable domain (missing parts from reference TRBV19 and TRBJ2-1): DGGITQSPKYLFRKEGQNVTLSCEQNLNHDAMYWYRQDPGQGLRLIYYSQIVNDFQKGDIAEGYSVSREKKESFPLTVTSAQKNPTAFYLCASSIGPGVRDNEQFFGPGTRLTVL.

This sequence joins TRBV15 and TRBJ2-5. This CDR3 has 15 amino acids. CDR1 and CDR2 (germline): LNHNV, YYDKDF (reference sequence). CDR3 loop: CATSSYTSSQETQYF.

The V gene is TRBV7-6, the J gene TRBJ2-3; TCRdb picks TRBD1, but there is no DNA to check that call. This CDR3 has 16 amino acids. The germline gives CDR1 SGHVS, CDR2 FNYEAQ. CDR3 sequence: CASSPTGDKGVDTQYF. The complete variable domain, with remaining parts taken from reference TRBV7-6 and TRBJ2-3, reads GAGVSQSPRYKVTKRGQDVALRCDPISGHVSLYWYRQALGQGPEFLTYFNYEAQQDKSGLPNDRFSAERPEGSISTLTIQRTEQRDSAMYRCASSPTGDKGVDTQYFGPGTRLTVL.

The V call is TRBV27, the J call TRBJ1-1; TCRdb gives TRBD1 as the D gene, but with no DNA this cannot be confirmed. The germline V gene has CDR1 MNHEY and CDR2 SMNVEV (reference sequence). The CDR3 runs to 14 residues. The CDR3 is CASSFGGQVTEAFF.

CDR3 in amino acids: CAWSRGTDSNQPQHF. The V and J genes are TRBV30 and TRBJ1-5. Germline CDR1 is GTSNPN and CDR2 is SVGIG (reference sequence). CDR3 length: 15 residues.

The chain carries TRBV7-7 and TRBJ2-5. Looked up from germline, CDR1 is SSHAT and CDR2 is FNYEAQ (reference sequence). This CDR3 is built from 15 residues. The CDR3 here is CASSYSDRFEETQYF.

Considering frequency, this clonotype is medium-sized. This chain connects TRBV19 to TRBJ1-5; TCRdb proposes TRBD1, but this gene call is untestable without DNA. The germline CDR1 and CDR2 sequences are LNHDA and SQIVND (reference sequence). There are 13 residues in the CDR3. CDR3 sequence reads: CASSVGARQPQHF.

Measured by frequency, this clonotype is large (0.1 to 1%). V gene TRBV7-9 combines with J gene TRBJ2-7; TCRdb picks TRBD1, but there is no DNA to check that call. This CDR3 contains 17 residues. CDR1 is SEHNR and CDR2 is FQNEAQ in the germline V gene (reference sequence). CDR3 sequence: CASSSPRGNLNLYEQYF.

This CDR3 reads CASRTGGADGYTF. The V and J genes are TRBV19 and TRBJ1-2; no DNA is available, so the TRBD1 call from TCRdb remains unchecked. The germline V gene encodes CDR1 LNHDA and CDR2 SQIVND (reference sequence). This CDR3 is 13 amino acids long.

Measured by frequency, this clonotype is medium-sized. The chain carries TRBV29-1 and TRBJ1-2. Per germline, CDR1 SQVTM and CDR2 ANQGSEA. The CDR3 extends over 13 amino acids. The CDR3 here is CSVGPEGFYGYTF.

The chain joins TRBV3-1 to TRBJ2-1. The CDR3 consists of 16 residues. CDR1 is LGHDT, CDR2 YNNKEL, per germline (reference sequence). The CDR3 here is CASSQVLQSHYNEQFF.

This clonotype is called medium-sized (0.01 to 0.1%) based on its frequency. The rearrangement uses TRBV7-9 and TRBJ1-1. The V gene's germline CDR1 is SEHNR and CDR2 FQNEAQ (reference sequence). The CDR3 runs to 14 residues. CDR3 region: CASSMTDMNTEAFF.

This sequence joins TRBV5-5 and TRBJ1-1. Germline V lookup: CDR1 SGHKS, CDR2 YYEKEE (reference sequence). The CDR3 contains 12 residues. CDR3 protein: CASSLTSTEAFF.

The CDR3 spells CASSLDLGSEQFF. The genes are TRBV11-2 and TRBJ2-1; with no DNA, the TCRdb D assignment of TRBD2 cannot be verified. Germline CDR1 and CDR2: SGHAT and FQNNGV. The CDR3 extends over 13 amino acids.

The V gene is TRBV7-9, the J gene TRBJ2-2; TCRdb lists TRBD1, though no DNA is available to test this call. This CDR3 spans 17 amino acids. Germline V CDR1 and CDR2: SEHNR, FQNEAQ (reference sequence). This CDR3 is CASSSSDRDVTGGELFF.

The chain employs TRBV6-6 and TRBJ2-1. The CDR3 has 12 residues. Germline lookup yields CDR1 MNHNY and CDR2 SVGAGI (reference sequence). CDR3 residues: CASSYSLSEQFF.

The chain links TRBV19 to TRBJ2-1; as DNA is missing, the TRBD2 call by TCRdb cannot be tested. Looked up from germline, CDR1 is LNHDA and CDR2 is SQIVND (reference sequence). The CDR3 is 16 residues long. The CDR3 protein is CASSVGEGHSHNEQFF. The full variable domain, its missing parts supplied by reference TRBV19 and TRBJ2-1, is DGGITQSPKYLFRKEGQNVTLSCEQNLNHDAMYWYRQDPGQGLRLIYYSQIVNDFQKGDIAEGYSVSREKKESFPLTVTSAQKNPTAFYLCASSVGEGHSHNEQFFGPGTRLTVL.